Included here is one TCR beta chain sequence, with context. The data were taken from a study of T-cell reconstitution after alpha-beta-depleted transplantation in children. As it was prepared, the TCRbeta library received unique molecular identifiers. TCRdb called the PCR reads again in MiXCR, with one record for every CDR3 protein. The sample yields 550,000 to 600,000 distinct CDR3 sequences, about 21% seen once. CDR3 length equals 14 residues. Trimming removed 6 bases from V and 6 bases from J, with 14 bases in between. Germline CDR1 MNHNS, CDR2 SASEGT. This clonotype was obtained from a boy in the first two years of life who had a stem cell transplant for acute myeloid leukemia, so the T cells may come from the graft donor. This specimen was PBMCs, mostly from graft donor cells, taken 360 days after TCRalphabeta/CD19-depleted stem cell transplant. The chain has TRBV6-1 and TRBJ2-2; D gene uncertain. The CDR3 coding sequence is TGTGCCAGCAGCCCCCGGACCCTGGCCGGGGAGCTGTTTTTT. It is translated as CASSPRTLAGELFF.